The present TCR beta chain was sequenced within a study of identifying expanded T cells in peripheral blood. Study results and limitations: Variance in clone template counts between roughly two-week samples significantly increased with total template count across all healthy donors.

During the collection period, no donor immune events like infections were recorded. As for this clone: Its antigen is not known.

Sequencing used immunoSEQ multiplex PCR; TCRdb keeps in-frame clones, though not all of them. The table lists 85,000 to 120,000 clones, about nine tenths of them singletons. V was pared by 5 bases and J by 4 bases, with 9 bases between. This CDR3 comprises 11 residues. The V gene's germline CDR1 is SQVTM and CDR2 ANQGSEA. The sequence came from a person aged 18-69 years in good health. The chain links TRBV29-1 to TRBJ2-7; maybe TRBD1 (6 bases). Material for sequencing was blood. The CDR3 is CSVTGIYEQYF. Written as DNA, the CDR3 is TGCAGCGTTACAGGGATATACGAGCAGTACTTC.